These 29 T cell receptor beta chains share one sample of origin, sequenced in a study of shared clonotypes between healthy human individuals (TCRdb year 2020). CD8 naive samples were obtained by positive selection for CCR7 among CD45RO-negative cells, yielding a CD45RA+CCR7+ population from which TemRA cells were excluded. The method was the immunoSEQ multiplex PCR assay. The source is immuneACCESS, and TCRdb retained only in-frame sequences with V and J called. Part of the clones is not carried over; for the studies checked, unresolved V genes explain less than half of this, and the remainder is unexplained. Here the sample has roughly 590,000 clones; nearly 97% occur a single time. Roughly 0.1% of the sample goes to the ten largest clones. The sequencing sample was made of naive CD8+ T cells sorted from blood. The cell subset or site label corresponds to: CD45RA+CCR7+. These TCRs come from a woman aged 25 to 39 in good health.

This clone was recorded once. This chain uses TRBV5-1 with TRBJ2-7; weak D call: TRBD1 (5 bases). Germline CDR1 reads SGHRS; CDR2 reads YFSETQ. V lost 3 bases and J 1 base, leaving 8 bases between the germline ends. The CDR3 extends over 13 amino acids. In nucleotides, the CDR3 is TGCGCCAGCAGCTCTAGACAGTCCTACGAGCAGTACTTC. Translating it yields CASSSRQSYEQYF.

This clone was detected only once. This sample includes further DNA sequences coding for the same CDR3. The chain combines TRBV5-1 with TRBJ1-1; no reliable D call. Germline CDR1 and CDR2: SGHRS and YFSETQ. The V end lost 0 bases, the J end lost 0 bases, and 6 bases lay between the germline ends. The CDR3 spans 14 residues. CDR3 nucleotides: TGCGCCAGCAGCTTGGGACGACTGAACACTGAAGCTTTCTTT. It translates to CASSLGRLNTEAFF. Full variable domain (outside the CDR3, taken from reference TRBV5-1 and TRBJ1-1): KAGVTQTPRYLIKTRGQQVTLSCSPISGHRSVSWYQQTPGQGLQFLFEYFSETQRNKGNFPGRFSGRQFSNSRSEMNVSTLELGDSALYLCASSLGRLNTEAFFGQGTRLTVV.

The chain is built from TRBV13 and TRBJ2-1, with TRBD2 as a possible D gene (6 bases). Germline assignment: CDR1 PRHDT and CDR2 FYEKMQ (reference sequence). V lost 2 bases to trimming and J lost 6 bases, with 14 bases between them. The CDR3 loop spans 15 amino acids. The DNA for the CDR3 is TGTGCCAGCAGCTTAAGAGAGACTAGAGCCAATGAGCAGTTCTTC. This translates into CASSLRETRANEQFF. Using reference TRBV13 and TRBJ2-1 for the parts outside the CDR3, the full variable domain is AAGVIQSPRHLIKEKRETATLKCYPIPRHDTVYWYQQGPGQDPQFLISFYEKMQSDKGSIPDRFSAQQFSDYHSELNMSSLELGDSALYFCASSLRETRANEQFFGPGTRLTVL.

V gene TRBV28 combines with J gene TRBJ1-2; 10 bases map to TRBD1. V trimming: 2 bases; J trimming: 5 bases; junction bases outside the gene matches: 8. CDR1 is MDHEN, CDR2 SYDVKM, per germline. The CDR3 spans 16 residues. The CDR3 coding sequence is TGTGCCAGCAGTTTAGGAAGGACAGGGGGGCTATATGGCTACACCTTC. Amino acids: CASSLGRTGGLYGYTF.

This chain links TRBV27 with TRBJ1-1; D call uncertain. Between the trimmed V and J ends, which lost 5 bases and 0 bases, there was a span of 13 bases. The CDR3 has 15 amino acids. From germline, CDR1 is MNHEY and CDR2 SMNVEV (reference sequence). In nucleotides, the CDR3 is TGTGCCAGCAGTCCCTTACAGAGGATGAACACTGAAGCTTTCTTT. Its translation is CASSPLQRMNTEAFF.

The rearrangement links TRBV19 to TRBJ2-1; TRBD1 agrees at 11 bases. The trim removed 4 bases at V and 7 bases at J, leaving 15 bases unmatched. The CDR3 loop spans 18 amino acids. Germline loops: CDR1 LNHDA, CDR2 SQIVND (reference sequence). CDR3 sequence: CASSKQLTGTGGRNEQFF. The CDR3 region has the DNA TGTGCCAGTAGTAAACAGCTGACCGGGACAGGGGGGCGGAATGAGCAGTTCTTC.

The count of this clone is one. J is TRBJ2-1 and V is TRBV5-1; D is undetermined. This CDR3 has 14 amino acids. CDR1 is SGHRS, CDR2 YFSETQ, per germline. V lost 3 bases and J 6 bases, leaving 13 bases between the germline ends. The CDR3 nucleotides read TGCGCCAGCAGCTCCAACTCTAAACCCAATGAGCAGTTCTTC. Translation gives CASSSNSKPNEQFF.

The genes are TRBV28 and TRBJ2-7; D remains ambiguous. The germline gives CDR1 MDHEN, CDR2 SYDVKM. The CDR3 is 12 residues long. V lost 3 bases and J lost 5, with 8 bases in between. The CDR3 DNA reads TGTGCCAGCAGTTTTGCTAGTCACGAGCAGTACTTC. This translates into CASSFASHEQYF.

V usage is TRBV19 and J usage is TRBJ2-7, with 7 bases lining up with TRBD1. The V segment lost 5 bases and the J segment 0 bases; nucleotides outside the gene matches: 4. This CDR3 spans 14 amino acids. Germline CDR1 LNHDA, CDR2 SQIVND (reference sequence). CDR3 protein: CASSLGQSSYEQYF. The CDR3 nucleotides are TGTGCCAGTAGTCTGGGACAGAGCTCCTACGAGCAGTACTTC.

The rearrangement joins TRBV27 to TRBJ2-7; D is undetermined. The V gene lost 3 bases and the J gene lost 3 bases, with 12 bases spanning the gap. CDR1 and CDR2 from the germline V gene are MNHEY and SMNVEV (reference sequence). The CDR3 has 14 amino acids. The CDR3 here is CASSFKLSFYEQYF. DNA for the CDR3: TGTGCCAGCAGTTTTAAACTCTCTTTCTACGAGCAGTACTTC.

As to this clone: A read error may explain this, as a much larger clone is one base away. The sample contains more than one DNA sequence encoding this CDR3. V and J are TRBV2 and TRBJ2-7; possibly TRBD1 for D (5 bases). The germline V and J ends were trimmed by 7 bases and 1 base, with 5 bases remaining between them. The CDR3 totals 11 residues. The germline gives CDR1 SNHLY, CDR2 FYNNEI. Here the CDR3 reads CASTGSYEQYF. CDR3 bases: TGTGCCAGCACAGGGTCCTACGAGCAGTACTTC.

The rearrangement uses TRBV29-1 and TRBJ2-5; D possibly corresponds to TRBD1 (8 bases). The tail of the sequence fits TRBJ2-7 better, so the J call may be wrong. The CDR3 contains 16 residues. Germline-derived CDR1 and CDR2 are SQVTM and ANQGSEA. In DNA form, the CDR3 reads TGCAGCGTTATAGAAGGGGGGGACAGGTCCTACTACGAGCAGTACTTC. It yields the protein CSVIEGGDRSYYEQYF.

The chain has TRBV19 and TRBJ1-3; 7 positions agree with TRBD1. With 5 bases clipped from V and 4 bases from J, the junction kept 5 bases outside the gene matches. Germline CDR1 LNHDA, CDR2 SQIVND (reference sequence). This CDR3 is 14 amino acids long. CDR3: CASSWGQLGNTIYF. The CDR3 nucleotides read TGTGCCAGTAGTTGGGGACAGCTCGGAAACACCATATATTTT.

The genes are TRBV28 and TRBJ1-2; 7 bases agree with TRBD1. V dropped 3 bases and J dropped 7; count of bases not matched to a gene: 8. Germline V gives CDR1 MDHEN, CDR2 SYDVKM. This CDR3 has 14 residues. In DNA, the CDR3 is TGTGCCAGCAGTTTGGACAGGCCGGGGGTTGGCTACACCTTC. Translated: CASSLDRPGVGYTF.

The CDR3 region is CASGTHRDSYNEQFF. In DNA form, the CDR3 reads TGTGCCAGCGGAACCCACAGGGACTCTTACAATGAGCAGTTCTTC. The chain links TRBV28 to TRBJ2-1, with D possibly called TRBD1 or TRBD2 (6 bases each). The V gene's germline CDR1 is MDHEN and CDR2 SYDVKM. The V gene lost 8 bases and the J gene lost 4 bases, with 18 bases spanning the gap. The CDR3 is made up of 15 amino acids.

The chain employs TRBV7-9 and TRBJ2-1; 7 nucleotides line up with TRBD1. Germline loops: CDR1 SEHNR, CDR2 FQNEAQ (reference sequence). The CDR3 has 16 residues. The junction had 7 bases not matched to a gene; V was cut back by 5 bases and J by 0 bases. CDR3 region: CASSPTGSRSYNEQFF. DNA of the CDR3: TGTGCCAGCAGCCCGACAGGGTCCCGCTCCTACAATGAGCAGTTCTTC.

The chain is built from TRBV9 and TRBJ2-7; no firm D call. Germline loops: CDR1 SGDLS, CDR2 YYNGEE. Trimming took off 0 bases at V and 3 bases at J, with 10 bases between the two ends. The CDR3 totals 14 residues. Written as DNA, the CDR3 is TGTGCCAGCAGCGTAGGGAGCGAGTACTACGAGCAGTACTTC. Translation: CASSVGSEYYEQYF.

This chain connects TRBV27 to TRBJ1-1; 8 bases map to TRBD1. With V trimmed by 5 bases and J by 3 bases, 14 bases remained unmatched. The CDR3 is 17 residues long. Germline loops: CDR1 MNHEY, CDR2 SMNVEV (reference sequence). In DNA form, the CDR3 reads TGTGCCAGCAGTGAAGGCGCAGGGGGCGCAGGTTACACTGAAGCTTTCTTT. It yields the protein CASSEGAGGAGYTEAFF.

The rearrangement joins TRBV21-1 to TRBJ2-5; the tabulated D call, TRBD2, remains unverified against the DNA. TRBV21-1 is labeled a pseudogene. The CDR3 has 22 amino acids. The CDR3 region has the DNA TGTGCCAGCAGCACGGCAAGTCCCCAGGGGACTAGCGGGAGGGATTTGGAGGAGACCCAGTACTTC. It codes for CASSTASPQGTSGRDLEETQYF.

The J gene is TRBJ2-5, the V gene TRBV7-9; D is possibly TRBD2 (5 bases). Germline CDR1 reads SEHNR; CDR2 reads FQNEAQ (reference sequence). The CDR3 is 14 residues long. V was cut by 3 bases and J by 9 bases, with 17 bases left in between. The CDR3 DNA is TGTGCCAGCAGCTTCGGACTTTCCCAAGAAGCCCAGTACTTC. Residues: CASSFGLSQEAQYF.

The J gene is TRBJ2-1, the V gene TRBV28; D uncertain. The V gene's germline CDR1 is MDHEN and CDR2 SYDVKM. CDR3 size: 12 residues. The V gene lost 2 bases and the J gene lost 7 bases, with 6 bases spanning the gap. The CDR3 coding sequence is TGTGCCAGCAGTTTAAATGGGAATGAGCAGTTCTTC. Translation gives CASSLNGNEQFF.

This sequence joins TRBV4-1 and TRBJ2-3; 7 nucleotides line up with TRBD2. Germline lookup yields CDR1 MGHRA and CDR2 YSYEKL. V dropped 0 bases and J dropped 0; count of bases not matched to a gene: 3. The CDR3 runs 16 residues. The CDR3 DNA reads TGCGCCAGCAGCCAAGAGGAGCGGGGTAGCACAGATACGCAGTATTTT. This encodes CASSQEERGSTDTQYF.

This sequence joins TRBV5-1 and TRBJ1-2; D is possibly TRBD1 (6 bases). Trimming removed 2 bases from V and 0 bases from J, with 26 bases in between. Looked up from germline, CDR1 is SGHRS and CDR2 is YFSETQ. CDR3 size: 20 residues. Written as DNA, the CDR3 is TGCGCCAGCAGCTTTTGGCGGGACACCCCCCCGTTAGGTTCTAACTATGGCTACACCTTC. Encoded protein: CASSFWRDTPPLGSNYGYTF.

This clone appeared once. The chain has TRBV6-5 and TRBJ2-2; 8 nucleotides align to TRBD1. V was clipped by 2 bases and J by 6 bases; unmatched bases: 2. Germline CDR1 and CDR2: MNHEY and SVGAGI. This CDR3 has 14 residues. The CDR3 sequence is CASSYMTGAGELFF. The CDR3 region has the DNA TGTGCCAGCAGTTACATGACAGGGGCCGGGGAGCTGTTTTTT.

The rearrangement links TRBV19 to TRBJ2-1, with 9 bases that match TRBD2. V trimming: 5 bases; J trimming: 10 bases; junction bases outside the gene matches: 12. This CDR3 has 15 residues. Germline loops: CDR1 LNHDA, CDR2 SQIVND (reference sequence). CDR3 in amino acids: CASSDWAGGQHEQFF. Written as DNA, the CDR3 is TGTGCCAGTAGTGATTGGGCGGGAGGGCAACACGAGCAGTTCTTC.

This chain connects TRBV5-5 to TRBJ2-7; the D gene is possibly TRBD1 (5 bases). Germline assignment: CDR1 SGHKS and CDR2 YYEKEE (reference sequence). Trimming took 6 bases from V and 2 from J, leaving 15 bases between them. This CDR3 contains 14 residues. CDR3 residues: CASTLGQDTYEQYF. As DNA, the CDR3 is TGTGCCAGCACCCTTGGGCAGGACACCTACGAGCAGTACTTC.

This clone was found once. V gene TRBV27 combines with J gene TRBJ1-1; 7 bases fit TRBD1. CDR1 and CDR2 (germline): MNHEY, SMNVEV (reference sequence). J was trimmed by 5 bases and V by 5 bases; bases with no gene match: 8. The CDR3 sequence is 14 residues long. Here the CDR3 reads CASSPDRVYTEAFF. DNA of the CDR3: TGTGCCAGCAGTCCCGACAGGGTTTATACTGAAGCTTTCTTT.

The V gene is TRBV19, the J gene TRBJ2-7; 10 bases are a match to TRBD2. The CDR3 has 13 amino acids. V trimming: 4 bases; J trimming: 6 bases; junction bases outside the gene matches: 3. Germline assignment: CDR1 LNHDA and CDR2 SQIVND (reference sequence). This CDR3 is CASSTLAGGEQYF. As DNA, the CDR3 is TGTGCCAGTAGTACCTTAGCGGGGGGCGAGCAGTACTTC.

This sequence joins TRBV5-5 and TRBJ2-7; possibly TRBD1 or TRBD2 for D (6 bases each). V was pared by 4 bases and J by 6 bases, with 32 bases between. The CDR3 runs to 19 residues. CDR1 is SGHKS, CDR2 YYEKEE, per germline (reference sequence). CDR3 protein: CASSPIGGQGPGGVVEQYF. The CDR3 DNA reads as TGTGCCAGCAGCCCCATAGGCGGGCAGGGGCCCGGGGGAGTTGTCGAGCAGTACTTC.